Sequencing of this T cell receptor (beta chain) was carried out in a study of T cell repertoires in cytomegalovirus infection (dated by TCRdb to about 2019). Regarding the study in general: Donor HLA type was relevant to the analysis, because carriage of CMV infection together with the matching HLA type was indicated by public TCR beta signatures. What the work shows at the level of the full study, not this receptor alone: In both this cohort and an independent roughly 350-donor cohort, the cumulative frequency of public TCR beta family members distinguished carriers of CMV infection plus the relevant HLA type. The ex vivo response was dominated by HLA-C-restricted CMV-specific TCR beta clonotypes, which also provided the single most frequent clonotype in two of eight donors.

The CDR3 contains 16 residues, cysteine and phenylalanine counted. The only DNA kept is the CDR3, 48 bases in frame from the first base. CDR1 and CDR2 are read off the germline V gene (reference sequence) as SGHNT and YYREEE. A note on this clonotype: There is no known antigen for this receptor. Mismatch with germline at one junction end may stem from a read error.

Sequenced using an Illumina HiSeq 1500. The public reads were reanalyzed by TCRdb: fastp trimming at Q25, MiXCR alignment, in-frame beta chains only. Duplicate CDR3 protein sequences are folded into a single record with the most common DNA and genes. This sample gives 680,000 or so distinct CDR3 sequences in total; less than 40% of them show up just once. The ten largest clones take up 2.5% to 3% of the sample. The sequence links TRBV5-4 to TRBJ2-5; a stretch of 12 junction bases matches TRBD2. Sequenced: PBMCs. The sequence was obtained from a human donor in good health (CMV status not recorded). Some clones in this sample may be carry-over from other donors' samples. The CDR3 region reads CASSSSSGGASETQSF. The nucleotide sequence reads as follows: TGTGCCAGCAGCTCCTCTAGCGGGGGGGCCTCAGAGACCCAGTCCTTC. With the rest looked up from the reference TRBV5-4 and TRBJ2-5 genes rather than sequenced, the full variable domain is ETGVTQSPTHLIKTRGQQVTLRCSSQSGHNTVSWYQQALGQGPQFIFQYYREEENGRGNFPPRFSGLQFPNYSSELNVNALELDDSALYLCASSSSSGGASETQSFGPGTRLLVL.